This T cell receptor (beta chain) was recorded in a study of response to subunit inactivated influenza vaccine. Study findings and constraints: The authors offered the suggestion that each seasonal influenza vaccination recruits few new T cells.

TCRdb reanalysed the RT-PCR reads using MiXCR and keeps one entry per CDR3 protein. The sample has some 600,000 distinct CDR3 sequences, 12% to 15% seen once; the top ten hold less than 9%. In this sample, this clonotype turned up once. Its cognate antigen is unknown. The V and J ends lost 4 bases and 1 base respectively, with 16 bases between them. The V gene's germline CDR1 is MNHNS and CDR2 SASEGT. This CDR3 spans 16 amino acids. The material was PBMCs from blood, obtained around 15 days before vaccination. This TCR came from a middle-aged man who received an inactivated influenza vaccine. The gene calls are TRBV6-1 and TRBJ2-5; D tentatively fits TRBD1 or TRBD2 (6 bases each). CDR3 loop: CASSGGGRQAQETQYF. DNA of the CDR3: TGTGCCAGCAGTGGGGGAGGAAGACAGGCCCAAGAGACCCAGTACTTC.